This passage covers 9 T cell receptor beta chains from one sample sequenced in a study of T-cell memory formation after mild COVID-19. TCRdb re-called the 5' RACE reads through MiXCR, storing one row per CDR3 protein. Here the sample spans approximately 100,000 distinct CDR3 sequences, roughly 12% being singletons. The sample consisted of PBMCs or a T cell subset sorted from them (not recorded which). These receptors were obtained from an adult woman who had mild COVID-19 (a few samples of this study predate the infection). Cell type and time point are not known.

In this sample, this clonotype turned up a few times. The chain uses TRBV4-3 and TRBJ1-4; the D gene is possibly TRBD1 (5 bases). The germline V gene has CDR1 LGHNA and CDR2 YSLEER. CDR3 size: 15 residues. V was trimmed by 1 base and J by 7 bases, leaving 13 bases between them. CDR3 residues: CASSQGTGDGEKLFF. The CDR3 DNA sequence: TGCGCCAGCAGCCAAGGAACTGGGGACGGTGAAAAACTGTTTTTT.

The chain joins TRBV7-2 to TRBJ2-5, with TRBD2 matching 9 bases. J lost 5 bases, V lost 5 bases, and 12 bases had no gene match. CDR1 and CDR2 (germline): SGHTA, FQGNSA. This CDR3 comprises 16 residues. CDR3 nucleotide sequence: TGTGCCAGCAGCCTCCTGGTTAGCGGGGGATTGGAGACCCAGTACTTC. Amino acid sequence: CASSLLVSGGLETQYF.

This clonotype has ten or more counts. V gene TRBV9 combines with J gene TRBJ2-5; D is unresolved. The V gene lost 1 base and the J gene lost 2 bases, with 9 bases spanning the gap. The CDR3 is 14 residues long. Germline values: CDR1 SGDLS, CDR2 YYNGEE. In DNA form, the CDR3 reads TGTGCCAGCAGCGTATCGCAGGATCAAGAGACCCAGTACTTC. Translation gives CASSVSQDQETQYF.

This clonotype was seen a handful of times. V and J are TRBV5-6 and TRBJ2-7, with 11 bases lining up with TRBD1. Per the germline V gene, CDR1 is SGHDT and CDR2 is YYEEEE. J lost 3 bases, V lost 7 bases, and 6 bases had no gene match. There are 14 residues in the CDR3. The DNA of the CDR3 is TGTGCCAGCCGAGGGACAGGGGGAGTCTACGAGCAGTACTTC. This sequence encodes CASRGTGGVYEQYF.

This clonotype was seen only a few times. The rearrangement links TRBV7-9 to TRBJ2-2; no clear D gene. V was pared by 6 bases and J by 4 bases, with 18 bases between. CDR1 is SEHNR, CDR2 FQNEAQ, per germline (reference sequence). The CDR3 length is 16 residues. CDR3 sequence reads: CASRDGLRGSTGELFF. Written as DNA, the CDR3 is TGTGCCAGCAGGGATGGCCTAAGAGGAAGCACCGGGGAGCTGTTTTTT.

V is TRBV6-5 and J is TRBJ2-1; D is possibly TRBD1 (6 bases). V dropped 4 bases and J dropped 8 bases, with 18 bases sitting between them. This CDR3 comprises 15 residues. The germline gives CDR1 MNHEY, CDR2 SVGAGI. The CDR3 nucleotides are TGTGCCAGCAGTTTGTGGGGGCTAGGTGAGGATGAGCAGTTCTTC. Its protein product is CASSLWGLGEDEQFF.

The sample holds a few counts of this clonotype. V and J are TRBV5-1 and TRBJ2-5, with D possibly TRBD2 on 6 matching bases. The CDR3 consists of 14 residues. Germline CDR1 and CDR2: SGHRS and YFSETQ. V dropped 3 bases and J dropped 5 bases, with 14 bases sitting between them. CDR3 bases: TGCGCCAGCAGCTGGTGGACGGAGGGGGAGACCCAGTACTTC. This gives the protein CASSWWTEGETQYF.

This sequence joins TRBV2 and TRBJ2-2, with TRBD1 as a possible D gene (5 bases). This CDR3 region has 15 residues. Looked up from germline, CDR1 is SNHLY and CDR2 is FYNNEI. V dropped 7 bases and J dropped 3 bases, with 15 bases sitting between them. The CDR3 DNA reads TGTGCCAGCACAGCAGGGCCGGGTTACACCGGGGAGCTGTTTTTT. Protein sequence: CASTAGPGYTGELFF.

This chain uses TRBV7-9 with TRBJ1-1; 7 bases map to TRBD1. Germline-derived CDR1 and CDR2 are SEHNR and FQNEAQ (reference sequence). The CDR3 totals 16 residues. J lost 4 bases, V lost 6 bases, and 14 bases had no gene match. CDR3 region: CASSSITAGGFTEAFF. CDR3 bases: TGTGCCAGCAGTTCGATCACTGCAGGGGGATTCACTGAAGCTTTCTTT.